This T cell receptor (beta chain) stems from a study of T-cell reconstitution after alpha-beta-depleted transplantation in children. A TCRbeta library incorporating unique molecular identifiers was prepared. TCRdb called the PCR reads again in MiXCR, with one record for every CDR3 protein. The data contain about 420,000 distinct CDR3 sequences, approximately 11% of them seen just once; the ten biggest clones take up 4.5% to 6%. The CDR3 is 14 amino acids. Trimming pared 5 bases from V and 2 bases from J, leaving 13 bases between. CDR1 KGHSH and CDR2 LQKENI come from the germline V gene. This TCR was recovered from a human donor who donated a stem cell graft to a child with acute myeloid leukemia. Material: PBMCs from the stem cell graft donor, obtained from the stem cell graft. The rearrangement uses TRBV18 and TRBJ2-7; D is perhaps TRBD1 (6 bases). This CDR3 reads CASSAGGQTYEQYV. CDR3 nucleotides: TGTGCCAGCTCAGCAGGTGGACAGACCTACGAGCAGTACGTC.